What follows describes a single T cell receptor (beta chain). Its recognized antigen is unknown. Base qualities are not at hand, and no much larger clone is one base apart. The data derive from a study of patients and donors after allogeneic stem cell transplantation (dated by TCRdb to the early 2020s). The library was made by RT-PCR. Sequencer: NextSeq 550. TCRdb reworked the public reads: Q25 trimming with fastp, MiXCR clone assembly, productive beta chains retained. Each entry is one CDR3 protein sequence, shown with its most common DNA and genes. This sample has 390,000 or so distinct CDR3 sequences in its table, and 16% of those were observed once. Less than 8.5% of the sample lies in the top ten. From the cysteine up to the phenylalanine, the CDR3 has a length of 12 residues. CDR3 DNA is the only sequence kept; it has 36 bases, read in frame from the first base. Between the V and J ends, shortened by 4 bases and 3 bases respectively, the junction contains 9 bases. CDR1 and CDR2 are drawn from the germline V gene: SQVTM, ANQGSEA.

The sequence came from a human donor who was either an allogeneic HSCT recipient or a stem cell or donor lymphocyte infusion donor (not recorded which). It is not recorded whose cells these are; they may come from a transplant donor. Source material: blood, either unsorted or a sorted T cell fraction (not recorded which). The chain is made from TRBV29-1 and TRBJ1-2; the D gene cannot be named for sure. At the DNA level, the sequence is TGCAGCGTTGGGCGGGGTGACTATGGCTACACCTTC. The encoded protein is CSVGRGDYGYTF.